Shown below are 27 T cell receptor beta chains from a single sample sequenced in a study of blood T cell repertoires in COVID-19. Sequencing used immunoSEQ multiplex PCR; TCRdb keeps in-frame clones, though not all of them. The profile shows some 87,000 clones, roughly 80% of them singletons. Material: peripheral blood. Receptors originate from a man older than 75 with active or convalescent COVID-19.

J is TRBJ1-3 and V is TRBV7-2; 7 bases are a match to TRBD1. V was clipped by 4 bases and J by 3 bases; unmatched bases: 9. The CDR3 spans 16 residues. The germline V gene encodes CDR1 SGHTA and CDR2 FQGNSA. The CDR3 loop reads CASSSLKGAGGNTIYF. The CDR3 DNA reads as TGTGCCAGCAGCTCACTCAAGGGGGCTGGTGGAAACACCATATATTTT.

In its sample, this clone was seen a few times. Other DNA sequences from this sample encode an identical CDR3 as well. The chain is built from TRBV7-9 and TRBJ1-2, with D maybe TRBD1 (5 bases). The CDR3 loop spans 13 amino acids. The germline V gene encodes CDR1 SEHNR and CDR2 FQNEAQ (reference sequence). V dropped 1 base and J dropped 4 bases, with 7 bases sitting between them. CDR3: CASSLETGYGYTF. In DNA form, the CDR3 reads TGTGCCAGCAGCTTAGAAACAGGCTATGGCTACACCTTC.

The V call is TRBV27, the J call TRBJ1-2; 7 bases line up with TRBD1. Germline lookup yields CDR1 MNHEY and CDR2 SMNVEV (reference sequence). The CDR3 has 16 residues. V shed 3 bases and J 4 bases; nucleotides not matched to a gene: 11. This CDR3 is CASSLSFSGGGYGYTF. DNA for the CDR3: TGTGCCAGCAGTTTGAGCTTTTCAGGGGGAGGCTATGGCTACACCTTC.

The rearrangement joins TRBV7-9 to TRBJ2-7; D is unresolved. Trimming pared 4 bases from V and 2 bases from J, leaving 3 bases between. This CDR3 is built from 11 residues. Per the germline V gene, CDR1 is SEHNR and CDR2 is FQNEAQ (reference sequence). For the CDR3, the DNA is TGTGCCAGCAGCTCCGCCTACGAGCAGTACTTC. It yields the protein CASSSAYEQYF.

The chain uses TRBV28 and TRBJ1-2; TRBD1 agrees at 7 bases. The trim removed 4 bases at V and 4 bases at J, leaving 3 bases unmatched. Germline-derived CDR1 and CDR2 are MDHEN and SYDVKM. This CDR3 has 13 amino acids. CDR3 protein: CASSSGQIYGYTF. The CDR3 DNA follows: TGTGCCAGCAGTTCGGGACAGATCTATGGCTACACCTTC.

This chain uses TRBV18 with TRBJ1-2; D may be TRBD1 (6 bases). Trimming took 4 bases from V and 2 from J, leaving 14 bases between them. Germline V gives CDR1 KGHSH, CDR2 LQKENI. This CDR3 comprises 15 residues. CDR3 nucleotides: TGTGCCAGCTCACGGACAGAGGAAATCAACTATGGCTACACCTTC. It is translated as CASSRTEEINYGYTF.

The chain carries TRBV6-5 and TRBJ2-7; D remains ambiguous. Per the germline V gene, CDR1 is MNHEY and CDR2 is SVGAGI. The CDR3 consists of 11 residues. The V gene lost 6 bases and the J gene lost 7 bases, with 10 bases spanning the gap. The CDR3 bases are TGTGCCAGCAGCCCACTGTGGGAGCAGTACTTC. Its protein product is CASSPLWEQYF.

This rearrangement joins TRBV19 to TRBJ1-5, with 8 positions matching TRBD1. The CDR3 is 13 residues long. The J segment lost 3 bases and the V segment lost 9 bases, leaving 4 bases of the junction unmatched. The germline gives CDR1 LNHDA, CDR2 SQIVND (reference sequence). CDR3 amino acids: CASRTGSNQPQHF. The CDR3 DNA follows: TGTGCCAGCAGGACAGGGTCCAATCAGCCCCAGCATTTT.

The chain uses TRBV3-1 (or the pseudogene TRBV3-2) and TRBJ2-5; weak D call: TRBD2 (6 bases). CDR1 and CDR2 from the germline V gene are LGHDT and YNNKEL (reference sequence). The CDR3 runs to 15 residues. Trimming pared 2 bases from V and 1 base from J, leaving 11 bases between. As DNA, the CDR3 is TGTGCCAGCAGCCAACGGGGACTCCGCCAAGAGACCCAGTACTTC. It translates to CASSQRGLRQETQYF.

The chain combines TRBV20-1 with TRBJ2-7; 10 bases match TRBD2. J gave up 4 bases and V 3 bases, and 12 bases lay outside the gene matches. This CDR3 is 16 amino acids long. Germline CDR1 is DFQATT and CDR2 is SNEGSKA (reference sequence). CDR3 nucleotides: TGCAGTGCTAGTCCTATAGCGGGGGGACCTGGGTACGAGCAGTACTTC. This sequence encodes CSASPIAGGPGYEQYF.

The rearrangement links TRBV5-6 to TRBJ2-7, with D perhaps TRBD2 (6 bases). The CDR3 consists of 13 residues. Germline V lookup: CDR1 SGHDT, CDR2 YYEEEE. Deletions cut 4 bases from V and 7 bases from J, with 15 bases between. CDR3 loop: CASSRDRRGEQYF. CDR3 nucleotide sequence: TGTGCCAGCAGCCGCGACCGGCGGGGAGAGCAGTACTTC.

This chain links TRBV12-5 with TRBJ2-3; TRBD1 agrees at 10 bases. The CDR3 is 13 amino acids. The germline V gene encodes CDR1 LGHNT and CDR2 FRNRAP. V trimming: 1 base; J trimming: 11 bases; junction bases outside the gene matches: 3. CDR3 in amino acids: CASGLGGTGVQYF. The CDR3 bases are TGTGCTAGTGGTTTGGGGGGGACAGGGGTGCAGTATTTT. Full variable domain (outside the CDR3, taken from reference TRBV12-5 and TRBJ2-3): DARVTQTPRHKVTEMGQEVTMRCQPILGHNTVFWYRQTMMQGLELLAYFRNRAPLDDSGMPKDRFSAEMPDATLATLKIQPSEPRDSAVYFCASGLGGTGVQYFGPGTRLTVL.

The rearrangement joins TRBV10-3 to TRBJ1-1, with 7 bases aligning to TRBD1. Germline values: CDR1 ENHRY, CDR2 SYGVKD. The CDR3 totals 14 residues. The junction had 5 bases not matched to a gene; V was cut back by 6 bases and J by 1 base. As DNA, the CDR3 is TGTGCCATCAGCCCCAGACAGGGGAACACTGAAGCTTTCTTT. It encodes CAISPRQGNTEAFF.

This clone has a handful of counts. The chain couples TRBV6-2 or TRBV6-3 to TRBJ1-5; 7 bases fit TRBD1. The germline V gene has CDR1 MNHEY and CDR2 SVGEGT. This CDR3 spans 15 amino acids. J gave up 3 bases and V 4 bases, and 6 bases lay outside the gene matches. CDR3 nucleotides: TGTGCCAGCAGTTCCCGACAGGGAGACAATCAGCCCCAGCATTTT. This encodes CASSSRQGDNQPQHF.

This clone showed up just a few times. The J gene is TRBJ2-2, the V gene TRBV19; D unclear. V dropped 3 bases and J dropped 1 base, with 9 bases sitting between them. The length of the CDR3 is 15 residues. Germline V lookup: CDR1 LNHDA, CDR2 SQIVND (reference sequence). The CDR3 here is CASSIMEWNTGELFF. CDR3 bases: TGTGCCAGTAGTATCATGGAGTGGAACACCGGGGAGCTGTTTTTT. Full variable domain (remainder filled in from reference TRBV19 and TRBJ2-2): DGGITQSPKYLFRKEGQNVTLSCEQNLNHDAMYWYRQDPGQGLRLIYYSQIVNDFQKGDIAEGYSVSREKKESFPLTVTSAQKNPTAFYLCASSIMEWNTGELFFGEGSRLTVL.

Written as DNA, the CDR3 is TGTGCCAGCAGCTTAATGGCAGGCCCAGGGGCCAAAAACATTCAGTACTTC. Translating it yields CASSLMAGPGAKNIQYF. The chain links TRBV5-6 to TRBJ2-4; perhaps TRBD1 as D (5 bases). The CDR3 sequence is 17 residues long. Germline lookup yields CDR1 SGHDT and CDR2 YYEEEE. Trimming took 2 bases from V and 1 from J, leaving 16 bases between them.

The chain carries TRBV5-1 and TRBJ2-5; possibly TRBD2 for D (6 bases). CDR1 and CDR2 from the germline V gene are SGHRS and YFSETQ. This CDR3 spans 14 amino acids. The V gene lost 5 bases and the J gene lost 0 bases, with 11 bases spanning the gap. The CDR3 loop reads CASRSTSNQETQYF. CDR3 bases: TGCGCCAGCAGGTCCACTAGCAACCAAGAGACCCAGTACTTC.

The chain has TRBV3-1 (or the pseudogene TRBV3-2) and TRBJ2-3; TRBD2 might be the D (6 bases). Germline V gene data show CDR1 as LGHDT and CDR2 as YNNKEL (reference sequence). This CDR3 is built from 17 residues. Trimming stripped 6 bases from V and 3 bases from J, with 22 bases between. The CDR3 DNA reads as TGTGCCAGCAGACCAACCTCCTCGGGGGTAGGGACAGATACGCAGTATTTT. This sequence encodes CASRPTSSGVGTDTQYF.

This sequence joins TRBV7-8 and TRBJ1-1, with unresolved D. Germline lookup yields CDR1 SGHVS and CDR2 FQNEAQ. The CDR3 runs to 15 residues. V dropped 5 bases and J dropped 4 bases, with 17 bases sitting between them. The CDR3 reads CASSHKERSGTEAFF. CDR3 nucleotides: TGTGCCAGCAGCCATAAGGAACGGAGTGGCACTGAAGCTTTCTTT.

The V call is TRBV7-2, the J call TRBJ1-2; no firm D call. Germline V gene lookup returns CDR1 SGHTA and CDR2 FQGNSA. V was cut by 4 bases and J by 4 bases, with 10 bases left in between. The CDR3 spans 13 residues. The CDR3, as DNA: TGTGCCAGCAGCTCCCGGGATCCCTATGGCTACACCTTC. Residues: CASSSRDPYGYTF.

The rearrangement uses TRBV7-3 and TRBJ2-7; maybe TRBD1 (5 bases). V lost 2 bases and J 4 bases, leaving 9 bases between the germline ends. CDR3 length: 13 residues. Germline CDR1 reads SGHTA; CDR2 reads FQGTGA. Written as DNA, the CDR3 is TGTGCCAGCAGCTTACAGGGTGGGTACGAGCAGTACTTC. Translated, it gives CASSLQGGYEQYF.

The rearrangement joins TRBV6-5 to TRBJ1-1, with D maybe TRBD1 (5 bases). This CDR3 has 13 residues. Looked up from germline, CDR1 is MNHEY and CDR2 is SVGAGI. The V and J ends lost 7 bases and 6 bases respectively, with 15 bases between them. The CDR3 DNA sequence: TGTGCCAGCAACCGACCCCAGGGTGCTGAAGCTTTCTTT. It is translated as CASNRPQGAEAFF.

The genes are TRBV7-2 and TRBJ1-6; D gene unclear. The CDR3 is 13 residues long. Germline V gives CDR1 SGHTA, CDR2 FQGNSA. V lost 5 bases and J 3 bases, leaving 5 bases between the germline ends. Written as DNA, the CDR3 is TGTGCCAGCAGCATTTACTATAATTCACCCCTCCACTTT. It translates to CASSIYYNSPLHF.

The chain employs TRBV5-4 and TRBJ1-2; 8 bases are a match to TRBD1. CDR1 and CDR2 from the germline V gene are SGHNT and YYREEE (reference sequence). The CDR3 is 13 residues long. V was pared by 4 bases and J by 8 bases, with 7 bases of the junction left unmatched. The CDR3 region has the DNA TGTGCCAGCAGCCCGGGACAGGACCGGGGCTACACCTTC. Its translation: CASSPGQDRGYTF. The full variable domain, rest sourced from reference TRBV5-4 and TRBJ1-2, is ETGVTQSPTHLIKTRGQQVTLRCSSQSGHNTVSWYQQALGQGPQFIFQYYREEENGRGNFPPRFSGLQFPNYSSELNVNALELDDSALYLCASSPGQDRGYTFGSGTRLTVV.

The V and J genes are TRBV2 and TRBJ1-2; 7 nucleotides line up with TRBD1. CDR3 size: 15 residues. Trimming cost V 1 base and J 6 bases; bases outside gene matches: 8. Germline V lookup: CDR1 SNHLY, CDR2 FYNNEI. The CDR3 loop reads CASSEVRGTVNGYTF. In DNA, the CDR3 is TGTGCCAGCAGTGAAGTCAGGGGGACAGTAAATGGCTACACCTTC.

The rearrangement uses TRBV7-2 and TRBJ1-2; D is undetermined. The CDR3 consists of 15 residues. CDR1 and CDR2 (germline): SGHTA, FQGNSA. The ends were cut back, 1 base at V and 2 bases at J, with 11 bases in the middle. CDR3 DNA: TGTGCCAGCAGCTTAGGGCAATTCTCCAACTATGGCTACACCTTC. This codes for CASSLGQFSNYGYTF.

On this clone: Other DNA sequences in this specimen translate into the identical CDR3. The rearrangement uses TRBV19 and TRBJ1-1; no clear D. V was trimmed by 5 bases and J by 2 bases, leaving 9 bases between them. The germline V gene encodes CDR1 LNHDA and CDR2 SQIVND (reference sequence). The CDR3 has 13 amino acids. The CDR3 region has the DNA TGTGCCAGTAGTTCAACAACAAACACTGAAGCTTTCTTT. It encodes CASSSTTNTEAFF.